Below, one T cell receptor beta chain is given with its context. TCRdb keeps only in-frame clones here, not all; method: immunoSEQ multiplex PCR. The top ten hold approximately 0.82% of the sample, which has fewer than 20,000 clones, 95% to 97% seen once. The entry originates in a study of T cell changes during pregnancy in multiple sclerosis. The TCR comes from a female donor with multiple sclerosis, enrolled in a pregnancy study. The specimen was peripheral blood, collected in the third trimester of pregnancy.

The CDR3 nucleotides read TGTGCCAGCAGTTTCGGACTGACCTACGAGCAGTACTTC. Its protein is CASSFGLTYEQYF. This chain joins TRBV27 and TRBJ2-7; possible D gene TRBD2, 5 bases. This CDR3 spans 13 amino acids. CDR1 MNHEY and CDR2 SMNVEV come from the germline V gene (reference sequence). The V gene lost 3 bases and the J gene lost 2 bases, with 8 bases spanning the gap.